There are many counts of the clone carrying this T cell receptor beta chain. RNA transcripts provided the template for amplifying TCR beta CDR3 regions. HTBI primers primed a first-round RT-PCR, and a second-round multiplex PCR followed. TCRdb independently ran MiXCR on the multiplex PCR reads; one entry per CDR3 protein. The table records 660,000 or so distinct CDR3 sequences, more than 40% of them present only once. The data were obtained in a study of Graves' ophthalmopathy and Graves' hyperthyroidism. Each donor who had ophthalmopathy showed moderate-to-severe activity, a CAS of ≥3, a NOSPECS of ≥4, and a duration under 3 months. Input material: peripheral blood. The sequence was obtained from an adult man with Graves' ophthalmopathy.

CDR3 sequence (DNA): TGCGCCAGCAGTGTACAGGGTGGAGGTGAAAAACTGTTTTTT. The encoded protein is CASSVQGGGEKLFF. The rearrangement uses TRBV5-1 and TRBJ1-4, with D possibly TRBD1 on 6 matching bases. V lost 5 bases, J lost 7 bases, and 15 bases lay in between. The CDR3 extends over 14 amino acids. CDR1 is SGHRS and CDR2 is YFSETQ in the germline V gene.